One and the same sample provided the 30 T cell receptor beta chains below, sequenced in a study of blood T cells in healthy people across ages. A J-beta primer mix and a sample-barcoded 5' primer were used in a second PCR of roughly 6 to 12 cycles. TCRdb independently ran MiXCR on the 5' RACE reads; one entry per CDR3 protein. This table has 750,000 to 850,000 distinct CDR3 sequences, roughly 25% appearing once. This sample was shared with a second study, whose subject was T cells of mothers and their children.

Sequencing was performed on blood. These receptors were obtained from a boy aged 5 to 17 in good health.

The chain carries TRBV28 and TRBJ1-1; a weak D match, TRBD1 (5 bases). The CDR3 extends over 16 amino acids. CDR1 is MDHEN and CDR2 is SYDVKM in the germline V gene. With 3 bases removed from V and 3 bases from J, the gap between germline ends came to 17 bases. CDR3 in DNA: TGTGCCAGCAGTTTCACCCCGCGACAGCTAGACACTGAAGCTTTCTTT. Protein sequence: CASSFTPRQLDTEAFF.

The sample holds a few counts of this clonotype. This sequence joins TRBV29-1 and TRBJ2-7; perhaps TRBD1 as D (5 bases). The CDR3 length is 13 residues. Germline CDR1 SQVTM, CDR2 ANQGSEA. The V end lost 6 bases, the J end lost 1 base, and 13 bases lay between the germline ends. CDR3 in amino acids: CSVRGGSSYEQYF. In nucleotides, the CDR3 is TGCAGCGTAAGGGGTGGTAGTTCCTACGAGCAGTACTTC.

Only a few counts were recorded for this clonotype. The chain combines TRBV7-2 with TRBJ2-4; D might be TRBD2 (6 bases). The V gene lost 3 bases and the J gene lost 6 bases, with 21 bases spanning the gap. Germline CDR1 SGHTA, CDR2 FQGNSA. There are 17 residues in the CDR3. CDR3 nucleotides: TGTGCCAGCAGCTTCCCCGGGGGACCAATGTCGGGAAACATTCAGTACTTC. Its translation: CASSFPGGPMSGNIQYF.

The chain recombines TRBV6-5 with TRBJ1-5; D might be TRBD1 (6 bases). This CDR3 is built from 14 residues. The V end was cut by 2 bases, the J end by 9 bases, with 14 bases between. Germline loops: CDR1 MNHEY, CDR2 SVGAGI. The CDR3 sequence is CASSYNRVDSPQHF. CDR3 DNA sequence: TGTGCCAGCAGTTACAACAGGGTGGATTCGCCCCAGCATTTT.

Concerning this clonotype: The junction shows a germline mismatch at one end, possibly a read error. CDR3 in DNA: TGCGCCAGCAGCTTGGCTTATGACAGGCGTCTCTACGAACAGTACTTC. Its protein product is CASSLAYDRRLYEQYF. J is TRBJ2-7 and V is TRBV5-1; TRBD1 is a possible D gene (6 bases). CDR3 size: 16 residues. Germline CDR1 reads SGHRS; CDR2 reads YFSETQ.

This clonotype was seen more than once but under ten times. The rearrangement links TRBV5-1 to TRBJ2-7, with D unclear. The V and J ends lost 0 bases and 2 bases respectively, with 6 bases between them. The CDR3 covers 13 residues. Germline lookup yields CDR1 SGHRS and CDR2 YFSETQ. This chain's CDR3 is CASSLEATYEQYF. CDR3 DNA sequence: TGCGCCAGCAGCTTGGAGGCAACCTACGAGCAGTACTTC.

Only a few counts were recorded for this clonotype. The chain combines TRBV7-6 with TRBJ2-2; D possibly corresponds to TRBD1 (6 bases). Germline V gene data show CDR1 as SGHVS and CDR2 as FNYEAQ. Deletions cut 4 bases from V and 4 bases from J, with 10 bases between. The CDR3 sequence is 14 residues long. The CDR3 DNA follows: TGTGCCAGCAGCTACAGGGCGGGCACCGGGGAGCTGTTTTTT. Residues: CASSYRAGTGELFF.

This clonotype was picked up a small number of times. J is TRBJ1-5 and V is TRBV24-1; D is ambiguous. V lost 6 bases and J lost 10, with 9 bases in between. From germline, CDR1 is KGHDR and CDR2 SFDVKD. The CDR3 has 11 residues. CDR3 region: CATSYLEPQHF. Here the CDR3 DNA reads TGTGCCACCAGTTATCTTGAACCCCAGCATTTT.

This clonotype was detected a few times. V usage is TRBV7-3 and J usage is TRBJ2-3, with D perhaps matching TRBD1 (5 bases). V gave up 4 bases and J gave up 4 bases, with 18 bases separating them. Germline V gives CDR1 SGHTA, CDR2 FQGTGA. The CDR3 loop spans 16 amino acids. CDR3 nucleotides: TGTGCCAGCAGCTCCTGGTTACAGGTCGGCGCAGATACGCAGTATTTT. Protein product: CASSSWLQVGADTQYF. The full variable domain, its missing parts supplied by reference TRBV7-3 and TRBJ2-3, is GAGVSQTPSNKVTEKGKYVELRCDPISGHTALYWYRQSLGQGPEFLIYFQGTGAADDSGLPNDRFFAVRPEGSVSTLKIQRTERGDSAVYLCASSSWLQVGADTQYFGPGTRLTVL.

This chain connects TRBV7-2 to TRBJ2-5; TRBD2 is a possible D gene (5 bases). Looked up from germline, CDR1 is SGHTA and CDR2 is FQGNSA. Trimming shortened V by 2 bases and J by 3 bases, and 7 bases separated the two germline ends. This CDR3 is 13 amino acids long. Here the CDR3 reads CASSLPREETQYF. CDR3 DNA sequence: TGTGCCAGCAGCTTACCGAGGGAAGAGACCCAGTACTTC.

V gene TRBV6-5 combines with J gene TRBJ2-3; tentatively, D is TRBD2 (5 bases). Per the germline V gene, CDR1 is MNHEY and CDR2 is SVGAGI. CDR3 length: 11 amino acids. Trimming took 7 bases from V and 6 from J, leaving 8 bases between them. The CDR3 DNA reads as TGTGCCAGCACTCGAGGGGATACGCAGTATTTT. Translation gives CASTRGDTQYF.

The chain uses TRBV7-3 and TRBJ2-7, with 8 positions matching TRBD1. The trim removed 2 bases at V and 3 bases at J, leaving 3 bases unmatched. The V gene's germline CDR1 is SGHTA and CDR2 FQGTGA. This CDR3 region has 14 residues. The CDR3 reads CASSLDGTGYEQYF. The CDR3 coding sequence is TGTGCCAGCAGCTTAGACGGGACAGGCTACGAGCAGTACTTC.

The genes are TRBV11-2 and TRBJ2-5, with D perhaps TRBD1 (6 bases). There are 15 residues in the CDR3. Germline V gene sequence: CDR1 SGHAT, CDR2 FQNNGV. V lost 7 bases and J lost 5, with 20 bases in between. The CDR3 sequence: CASTTGYRLSETQYF. DNA for the CDR3: TGTGCCAGCACCACAGGGTATCGGCTCAGTGAGACCCAGTACTTC.

Only a few counts were recorded for this clonotype. V and J are TRBV20-1 and TRBJ2-3, with TRBD2 identical over 7 bases. The length of the CDR3 is 16 residues. The V segment lost 5 bases and the J segment 2 bases; nucleotides outside the gene matches: 13. Germline assignment: CDR1 DFQATT and CDR2 SNEGSKA (reference sequence). CDR3: CSARAGLGLSTDTQYF. As DNA, the CDR3 is TGCAGTGCTCGCGCCGGACTAGGATTATCCACAGATACGCAGTATTTT.

The table lists this clonotype with a few counts. The chain joins TRBV12-3 or TRBV12-4 to TRBJ2-5, with a tentative D call TRBD1 (6 bases). The J call may not be correct, given that the DNA end is closer to TRBJ2-1. The CDR3 has 15 amino acids. For the CDR3, the DNA is TGTGCCAGCAGCTCACAGGGTCGAGGTTACAATGAGCAGTTCTTC. Protein product: CASSSQGRGYNEQFF.

The J gene is TRBJ2-1, the V gene TRBV5-1; TRBD1 matches 11 bases. Germline assignment: CDR1 SGHRS and CDR2 YFSETQ. CDR3 size: 13 residues. V shed 3 bases, J shed 8 bases, and the junction held 1 base outside the gene matches. The CDR3 coding sequence is TGCGCCAGCAGCTGGACAGGGGGCTATGAGCAGTTCTTC. Amino acid sequence: CASSWTGGYEQFF.

This clonotype was recorded a few times. The genes are TRBV20-1 and TRBJ2-4; TRBD1 might be the D (5 bases). The CDR3 covers 15 residues. With 2 bases removed from V and 0 bases from J, the gap between germline ends came to 11 bases. Germline V gene data show CDR1 as DFQATT and CDR2 as SNEGSKA (reference sequence). CDR3 DNA: TGCAGTGCTAGACCCACAGGTTTAGCCAAAAACATTCAGTACTTC. It is translated as CSARPTGLAKNIQYF.

The chain combines TRBV2 with TRBJ1-2, with D perhaps matching TRBD1 (6 bases). CDR3 length: 14 amino acids. CDR1 is SNHLY, CDR2 FYNNEI, per germline. Trimming shortened V by 6 bases and J by 3 bases, and 14 bases separated the two germline ends. The CDR3 region has the DNA TGTGCCAGCAGAGTAGGGGGGCTGGACTATGGCTACACCTTC. This codes for CASRVGGLDYGYTF. Full variable domain (remainder filled in from reference TRBV2 and TRBJ1-2): EPEVTQTPSHQVTQMGQEVILRCVPISNHLYFYWYRQILGQKVEFLVSFYNNEISEKSEIFDDQFSVERPDGSNFTLKIRSTKLEDSAMYFCASRVGGLDYGYTFGSGTRLTVV.

The chain carries TRBV29-1 and TRBJ2-3; 9 bases line up with TRBD2. V was clipped by 7 bases and J by 0 bases; unmatched bases: 5. The CDR3 is made up of 14 amino acids. Germline CDR1 SQVTM, CDR2 ANQGSEA. The CDR3 here is CSASAGGSTDTQYF. The CDR3 DNA follows: TGCAGCGCCTCGGCGGGAGGGAGCACAGATACGCAGTATTTT.

This chain uses TRBV20-1 with TRBJ2-1, with TRBD2 as a possible D gene (5 bases). V lost 6 bases and J lost 0, with 18 bases in between. CDR1 is DFQATT and CDR2 is SNEGSKA in the germline V gene (reference sequence). CDR3 length: 16 amino acids. CDR3 sequence: CSAPGPLASSYNEQFF. For the CDR3, the DNA is TGCAGTGCGCCCGGCCCGCTAGCCTCCTCCTACAATGAGCAGTTCTTC.

This clonotype was counted a few times. The chain recombines TRBV5-6 with TRBJ2-7, with a possible D match to TRBD1 (5 bases). The germline gives CDR1 SGHDT, CDR2 YYEEEE. V was pared by 1 base and J by 1 base, with 15 bases between. The CDR3 extends over 16 amino acids. In DNA form, the CDR3 reads TGTGCCAGCAGCTTGAGACAGACTTCTCGTTCCTACGAGCAGTACTTC. The encoded protein is CASSLRQTSRSYEQYF.

This clonotype was detected only a few times. The chain combines TRBV5-1 with TRBJ1-1; the D gene is possibly TRBD1 (6 bases). Germline CDR1 SGHRS, CDR2 YFSETQ. There are 15 residues in the CDR3. Trimming took 5 bases from V and 5 from J, leaving 19 bases between them. The CDR3 DNA reads TGCGCCAGCAGGAAGGGGGGGCAGGGAAGAACTGAAGCTTTCTTT. Amino acids: CASRKGGQGRTEAFF.

This clonotype appeared many times. This chain uses TRBV3-1 with TRBJ2-7, with D tentatively TRBD1 (6 bases). Germline loops: CDR1 LGHDT, CDR2 YNNKEL (reference sequence). The CDR3 is 15 residues long. V was cut by 4 bases and J by 4 bases, with 17 bases left in between. The CDR3 here is CASSPGTNNRYEQYF. The CDR3, as DNA: TGTGCCAGCAGCCCTGGGACAAATAATAGGTACGAGCAGTACTTC.

The rearrangement joins TRBV12-3 or TRBV12-4 to TRBJ2-3; 10 nucleotides align to TRBD2. This CDR3 contains 16 residues. J lost 2 bases, V lost 5 bases, and 7 bases had no gene match. The CDR3 sequence is CASSPLSGGATDTQYF. The DNA of the CDR3 is TGTGCCAGCAGTCCCCTCAGCGGGGGGGCCACAGATACGCAGTATTTT.

This rearrangement joins TRBV29-1 to TRBJ2-5; unclear D gene. The CDR3 is 15 residues long. V gave up 2 bases and J gave up 0 bases, with 13 bases separating them. Germline V gene sequence: CDR1 SQVTM, CDR2 ANQGSEA. DNA of the CDR3: TGCAGCGTTGAATCCGCCGCGGATTACCAAGAGACCCAGTACTTC. It encodes CSVESAADYQETQYF.

This clonotype was seen at least ten times. The chain links TRBV2 to TRBJ2-4, with D tentatively TRBD1 (5 bases). The CDR3 length is 14 residues. V was shortened by 3 bases and J by 8 bases, with 14 bases between the two germline ends. Looked up from germline, CDR1 is SNHLY and CDR2 is FYNNEI. CDR3 in amino acids: CASSDDRKGDIQYF. CDR3 coding DNA: TGTGCCAGCAGTGACGACAGAAAAGGGGACATTCAGTACTTC. Filled out from reference TRBV2 and TRBJ2-4, the complete variable domain reads EPEVTQTPSHQVTQMGQEVILRCVPISNHLYFYWYRQILGQKVEFLVSFYNNEISEKSEIFDDQFSVERPDGSNFTLKIRSTKLEDSAMYFCASSDDRKGDIQYFGAGTRLSVL.

The chain couples TRBV7-9 to TRBJ2-7; 10 nucleotides agree with TRBD2. The V segment lost 5 bases and the J segment 2 bases; nucleotides outside the gene matches: 6. The CDR3 is 15 amino acids. Per germline, CDR1 SEHNR and CDR2 FQNEAQ (reference sequence). The CDR3 region is CASSISGGSAYEQYF. The CDR3 DNA sequence: TGTGCCAGCAGCATTAGCGGGGGGTCAGCCTACGAGCAGTACTTC.

The chain couples TRBV4-1 to TRBJ2-3; 12 bases match TRBD2. V lost 3 bases and J lost 4; bases outside the gene matches: 2. Germline V gives CDR1 MGHRA, CDR2 YSYEKL. CDR3 length equals 15 residues. CDR3 sequence (DNA): TGCGCCAGCAGCCAGACTAGCGGGAGCCCAGATACGCAGTATTTT. Translation gives CASSQTSGSPDTQYF.

This chain joins TRBV24-1 and TRBJ2-1; possibly TRBD1 or TRBD2 for D (5 bases each). V was cut by 3 bases and J by 2 bases, with 16 bases left in between. Germline V gene lookup returns CDR1 KGHDR and CDR2 SFDVKD. This CDR3 comprises 17 residues. DNA for the CDR3: TGTGCCACCAGTGATCCTCTAGCCCTGGGGCCCTACAATGAGCAGTTCTTC. It is translated as CATSDPLALGPYNEQFF.

This clonotype appeared a few times. The chain joins TRBV2 to TRBJ2-5; 7 bases are a match to TRBD2. The J call may be faulty, since TRBJ2-7 better matches the DNA end. The CDR3 loop spans 12 amino acids. Germline CDR1 is SNHLY and CDR2 is FYNNEI. The CDR3 nucleotides read TGTGCCAGCGGTGCGGGAGCCTACGAGCAGTACTTC. Its translation: CASGAGAYEQYF.